These 27 T cell receptor beta chains were sequenced from one sample in a study of T-cell memory formation after mild COVID-19. From the 5' RACE reads, TCRdb called clonotypes with MiXCR, one entry per CDR3 protein. The sample holds a few hundred thousand distinct CDR3 sequences, 20% to 30% seen once. The sequenced material came from PBMCs or a T cell subset sorted from them (not recorded which). These receptors were taken from an adult woman who had mild COVID-19 (a few samples of this study predate the infection). Cell type and time point are not known.

The chain links TRBV5-4 to TRBJ2-5; 9 bases map to TRBD2. CDR1 is SGHNT and CDR2 is YYREEE in the germline V gene (reference sequence). With 6 bases clipped from V and 2 bases from J, the junction kept 11 bases outside the gene matches. The CDR3 length is 16 residues. For the CDR3, the DNA is TGTGCCAGCACCAGTGTGGTAGCGGGGGCTCAAGAGACCCAGTACTTC. This gives the protein CASTSVVAGAQETQYF. Together with reference TRBV5-4 and TRBJ2-5, the CDR3 gives the full variable domain: ETGVTQSPTHLIKTRGQQVTLRCSSQSGHNTVSWYQQALGQGPQFIFQYYREEENGRGNFPPRFSGLQFPNYSSELNVNALELDDSALYLCASTSVVAGAQETQYFGPGTRLLVL.

This clonotype turned up a few times. The chain links TRBV9 to TRBJ2-3; D perhaps matches TRBD1 (6 bases). Trimming took off 5 bases at V and 0 bases at J, with 13 bases between the two ends. Looked up from germline, CDR1 is SGDLS and CDR2 is YYNGEE. CDR3 size: 15 residues. CDR3 amino acids: CASRRGFPSTDTQYF. The CDR3 nucleotides are TGTGCCAGCAGGAGGGGGTTCCCTAGCACAGATACGCAGTATTTT. The full variable domain, rest sourced from reference TRBV9 and TRBJ2-3, is DSGVTQTPKHLITATGQRVTLRCSPRSGDLSVYWYQQSLDQGLQFLIQYYNGEERAKGNILERFSAQQFPDLHSELNLSSLELGDSALYFCASRRGFPSTDTQYFGPGTRLTVL.

This clonotype was seen a few times. The V gene is TRBV6-5, the J gene TRBJ2-3; 9 nucleotides line up with TRBD1. The CDR3 contains 14 residues. V shed 6 bases, J shed 3 bases, and the junction held 4 bases outside the gene matches. Germline V gene sequence: CDR1 MNHEY, CDR2 SVGAGI. The CDR3 is CASRSGQGTDTQYF. CDR3 nucleotide sequence: TGTGCCAGCAGGAGCGGACAGGGGACAGATACGCAGTATTTT.

The J gene is TRBJ2-7, the V gene TRBV12-3 or TRBV12-4; D tentatively reads TRBD1 or TRBD2 (6 bases each). The ends were cut back, 3 bases at V and 4 bases at J, with 10 bases in the middle. The CDR3 length is 13 residues. For the CDR3, the DNA is TGTGCCAGCAGTTTCGGGGGCGAGTACGAGCAGTACTTC. Protein product: CASSFGGEYEQYF.

This clonotype occurred a few times. The J gene is TRBJ1-1, the V gene TRBV4-3; TRBD1 might be the D (6 bases). Germline assignment: CDR1 LGHNA and CDR2 YSLEER. V was shortened by 1 base and J by 6 bases, with 15 bases between the two germline ends. CDR3 length: 15 amino acids. CDR3 sequence (DNA): TGCGCCAGCAGCCAAGCCCCATCAGGGGACCCTGAAGCTTTCTTT. Protein sequence: CASSQAPSGDPEAFF.

V and J are TRBV7-6 and TRBJ2-2; D gene ambiguous. Germline V gene lookup returns CDR1 SGHVS and CDR2 FNYEAQ. V lost 5 bases, J lost 1 base, and 8 bases lay in between. CDR3 length: 14 amino acids. CDR3 protein: CASSRVVNTGELFF. CDR3 nucleotide sequence: TGTGCCAGCAGCCGAGTGGTGAACACCGGGGAGCTGTTTTTT.

The V gene is TRBV4-3, the J gene TRBJ2-1; D is tentatively TRBD1 or TRBD2 (5 bases each). Between the trimmed V and J ends, which lost 0 bases and 10 bases, there was a span of 13 bases. This CDR3 has 14 residues. The germline V gene has CDR1 LGHNA and CDR2 YSLEER. CDR3 sequence: CASSQDLGVNEQFF. The CDR3 DNA sequence: TGCGCCAGCAGCCAAGATCTGGGGGTCAACGAGCAGTTCTTC.

This clonotype was seen a handful of times. This chain links TRBV12-3 or TRBV12-4 with TRBJ1-5; D not resolved. Trimming removed 6 bases at V and 0 bases at J, with 12 bases between. The CDR3 length is 15 residues. This chain's CDR3 is CASSADTHSNQPQHF. Here the CDR3 DNA reads TGTGCCAGCAGCGCTGACACCCATAGCAATCAGCCCCAGCATTTT.

In this sample, this clonotype turned up a few times. The chain couples TRBV7-9 to TRBJ1-2; a possible D gene is TRBD1 (5 bases). The CDR3 contains 15 residues. Per the germline V gene, CDR1 is SEHNR and CDR2 is FQNEAQ (reference sequence). Trimming cost V 2 bases and J 0 bases, with 10 bases left between them. As DNA, the CDR3 is TGTGCCAGCAGCTTATCCTGGGGGACTAACTATGGCTACACCTTC. Protein: CASSLSWGTNYGYTF.

This clonotype came up a few times. The chain has TRBV4-2 and TRBJ1-1, with a weak D call TRBD1 (5 bases). Trimming shortened V by 0 bases and J by 8 bases, and 7 bases separated the two germline ends. This CDR3 region has 12 residues. The germline gives CDR1 LGHNA, CDR2 YNFKEQ. The CDR3, as DNA: TGTGCCAGCAGCCAAGATAAGGGGGAAGCTTTCTTT. This translates into CASSQDKGEAFF.

This clonotype was found a few times. The chain has TRBV20-1 and TRBJ2-5, with 9 positions matching TRBD2. This CDR3 region has 14 residues. The V and J ends lost 3 bases and 5 bases, in that order; junction bases with no gene match: 7. Germline assignment: CDR1 DFQATT and CDR2 SNEGSKA (reference sequence). CDR3: CSARLAGTSETQYF. The CDR3 DNA reads TGCAGTGCTAGGCTAGCGGGAACATCCGAGACCCAGTACTTC.

This clonotype occurred many times. The rearrangement links TRBV5-1 to TRBJ2-1; a weak D match, TRBD2 (6 bases). There are 13 residues in the CDR3. From germline, CDR1 is SGHRS and CDR2 YFSETQ. V was shortened by 2 bases and J by 14 bases, with 17 bases between the two germline ends. CDR3 bases: TGCGCCAGCAGCTTAGATCAGGGACTGGACAAGTTCTTC. This codes for CASSLDQGLDKFF.

This clonotype was seen a handful of times. This chain joins TRBV20-1 and TRBJ2-5; perhaps TRBD2 as D (5 bases). There are 13 residues in the CDR3. V was pared by 7 bases and J by 4 bases, with 16 bases between. CDR1 and CDR2 from the germline V gene are DFQATT and SNEGSKA (reference sequence). For the CDR3, the DNA is TGCAGTGTTGAGACCGGGGTGGCAGAGACCCAGTACTTC. Translation: CSVETGVAETQYF.

This clonotype was counted a few times. The chain is built from TRBV10-3 and TRBJ2-3, with TRBD2 matching over 12 bases. Trimming took 10 bases from V and 2 from J; bases not matched to a gene: 4. This CDR3 contains 14 residues. The V gene's germline CDR1 is ENHRY and CDR2 SYGVKD. The CDR3 is CATGLAGHTDTQYF. The CDR3 DNA is TGTGCCACCGGACTAGCGGGACACACAGATACGCAGTATTTT.

This clonotype was counted between two and nine times. This chain links TRBV6-1 with TRBJ2-1; 12 bases align to TRBD2. CDR3 length: 16 residues. The ends lost 5 bases at V and 7 bases at J; junction bases unmatched: 9. Germline assignment: CDR1 MNHNS and CDR2 SASEGT. In nucleotides, the CDR3 is TGTGCCAGCAGTCCACCCCCGACTAGCGGGAGAAATGAGCAGTTCTTC. Protein sequence: CASSPPPTSGRNEQFF.

This clonotype was detected ten times or more. The V gene is TRBV30, the J gene TRBJ2-7; D remains ambiguous. CDR3 size: 13 residues. Deletions cut 4 bases from V and 2 bases from J, with 12 bases between. Germline loops: CDR1 GTSNPN, CDR2 SVGIG (reference sequence). In nucleotides, the CDR3 is TGTGCCTGGACCTCAAAGGTGACCTACGAGCAGTACTTC. It translates to CAWTSKVTYEQYF.

The CDR3 DNA reads as TGTGCCACCAGTGAAGATTCCGGGACAGACATATACGAGCAGTACTTC. Translated: CATSEDSGTDIYEQYF. The V gene is TRBV24-1, the J gene TRBJ2-7; TRBD1 matches 7 bases. V shed 4 bases and J 4 bases; nucleotides not matched to a gene: 12. Germline CDR1 is KGHDR and CDR2 is SFDVKD. The CDR3 extends over 16 amino acids.

This rearrangement joins TRBV10-3 to TRBJ2-2, with 7 nucleotides matching TRBD1. V lost 3 bases to trimming and J lost 4 bases; unmatched junction nucleotides: 8. The CDR3 is made up of 16 amino acids. The germline gives CDR1 ENHRY, CDR2 SYGVKD. This chain's CDR3 is CAISDFDRAGTGELFF. The CDR3 bases are TGTGCCATCAGTGATTTCGACAGGGCGGGCACCGGGGAGCTGTTTTTT.

The chain recombines TRBV7-2 with TRBJ2-7; D is perhaps TRBD1 (5 bases). Germline-derived CDR1 and CDR2 are SGHTA and FQGNSA. The V and J ends lost 5 bases and 1 base respectively, with 12 bases between them. This CDR3 has 14 amino acids. Written as DNA, the CDR3 is TGTGCCAGCAGCCAGCCAGGGTATTCCTACGAGCAGTACTTC. This sequence encodes CASSQPGYSYEQYF.

The rearrangement joins TRBV7-9 to TRBJ2-3; D is undetermined. The ends were cut back, 1 base at V and 0 bases at J, with 8 bases in the middle. Germline CDR1 and CDR2: SEHNR and FQNEAQ (reference sequence). The CDR3 has 15 amino acids. The CDR3 reads CASSLVLGSTDTQYF. CDR3 nucleotides: TGTGCCAGCAGCTTAGTTTTGGGTAGCACAGATACGCAGTATTTT.

This clonotype appeared a few times. The chain is built from TRBV7-9 and TRBJ2-3, with 7 positions matching TRBD2. The CDR3 is made up of 14 amino acids. Germline CDR1 reads SEHNR; CDR2 reads FQNEAQ (reference sequence). V dropped 8 bases and J dropped 5; count of bases not matched to a gene: 10. The CDR3 reads CASVSTGGKDTQYF. CDR3 sequence (DNA): TGTGCCAGCGTATCAACCGGGGGGAAAGATACGCAGTATTTT.

The chain joins TRBV9 to TRBJ2-7; 11 nucleotides align to TRBD2. With V trimmed by 1 base and J by 4 bases, 4 bases remained unmatched. CDR1 and CDR2 from the germline V gene are SGDLS and YYNGEE. This CDR3 has 15 amino acids. As DNA, the CDR3 is TGTGCCAGCAGCGTACGTAGCGGGGGGGCTTACGAGCAGTACTTC. Protein product: CASSVRSGGAYEQYF.

The genes are TRBV30 and TRBJ1-5; TRBD1 aligns across 9 bases. V trimming: 1 base; J trimming: 0 bases; junction bases outside the gene matches: 7. The CDR3 spans 17 residues. The germline CDR1 and CDR2 sequences are GTSNPN and SVGIG (reference sequence). The CDR3 nucleotides read TGTGCCTGGAGTGGGGACAGGGTCTCGGGTAGCAATCAGCCCCAGCATTTT. It translates to CAWSGDRVSGSNQPQHF.

The genes are TRBV7-6 and TRBJ2-5; D remains unclear. The germline V gene encodes CDR1 SGHVS and CDR2 FNYEAQ. Trimming removed 5 bases from V and 7 bases from J, with 17 bases in between. The CDR3 is 14 residues long. The CDR3 coding sequence is TGTGCCAGCAGCCCGAGGACGGTGCTAGGGACCCAGTACTTC. Amino acid sequence: CASSPRTVLGTQYF.

This clonotype was seen more than once but under ten times. CDR3 in amino acids: CASRRTETSYEQYF. CDR3 DNA: TGTGCCAGCAGAAGGACAGAAACCTCCTACGAGCAGTACTTC. The J gene is TRBJ2-7, the V gene TRBV6-5; maybe TRBD1 (6 bases). CDR3 size: 14 residues. Trimming left V 6 bases short and J 0 bases short, with 12 bases between. Germline V gives CDR1 MNHEY, CDR2 SVGAGI.

The chain links TRBV6-5 to TRBJ2-5; TRBD2 agrees at 13 bases. This CDR3 has 16 residues. The J segment lost 1 base and the V segment lost 1 base, leaving 0 bases of the junction unmatched. Germline loops: CDR1 MNHEY, CDR2 SVGAGI. The CDR3 DNA is TGTGCCAGCAGTTACTGGACTAGCGGGAGCCAAGAGACCCAGTACTTC. It codes for CASSYWTSGSQETQYF.

The CDR3 spells CASSLDSGRFSGELFF. CDR3 in DNA: TGTGCCAGCAGCTTAGATAGCGGGAGGTTCTCCGGGGAGCTGTTTTTT. The J gene is TRBJ2-2, the V gene TRBV7-2; TRBD2 agrees at 10 bases. The length of the CDR3 is 16 residues. V was clipped by 1 base and J by 6 bases; unmatched bases: 5. CDR1 is SGHTA, CDR2 FQGNSA, per germline.